This is a list of T cell receptor beta chains from one sample in a study of technical replicates of blood from several donors. The table came from immunoSEQ multiplex PCR; TCRdb's copy has only in-frame clones and leaves some out. This table holds about 82,000 clones, about 94% found once. Sequencing input: T cells isolated from PBMCs. Source of these receptors: a human donor in good health. Both conserved end residues are part of each CDR3. A D gene is named only where the DNA matches it firmly.

d_call: -
j_call: TRBJ2-7
v_call: TRBV2
cdr3_nt: TGTGCCAGCCTCCGGGACTGGAGCTACGAGCAGTACTTC
cdr3_aa: CASLRDWSYEQYF

d_call: -
j_call: TRBJ2-3
v_call: TRBV10-1
cdr3_nt: TGCGCCAGCAGTGGACTTAGCACAGATACGCAGTATTTT
cdr3_aa: CASSGLSTDTQYF

d_call: TRBD2
j_call: TRBJ2-7
v_call: TRBV27
cdr3_nt: TGTGCCAGCAGTTTAAGCGGGAATACATACGAGCAGTACTTC
cdr3_aa: CASSLSGNTYEQYF

d_call: -
j_call: TRBJ2-1
v_call: TRBV9
cdr3_nt: TGTGCCAGCAGCTACTACAATGAGCAGTTCTTC
cdr3_aa: CASSYYNEQFF

d_call: TRBD1
j_call: TRBJ2-3
v_call: TRBV27
cdr3_nt: TGTGCCAGCAGGGACAGGATTACAGATACGCAGTATTTT
cdr3_aa: CASRDRITDTQYF

d_call: TRBD1
j_call: TRBJ2-7
v_call: TRBV4-1
cdr3_nt: TGCGCCAGCAGCCAAGTGGGACAGGGGGCTCGAGATGGGGAGCAGTACTTC
cdr3_aa: CASSQVGQGARDGEQYF

d_call: TRBD1
j_call: TRBJ2-4
v_call: TRBV18
cdr3_nt: TGTGCCAGCTCATCCCGGACAGGGGAGGTTCAGTACTTC
cdr3_aa: CASSSRTGEVQYF

d_call: -
j_call: TRBJ1-1
v_call: TRBV5-5
cdr3_nt: TGTGCCAGCAGCTTGGTTTTCTCAGATAGGGGGACGGCTTTCTTT
cdr3_aa: CASSLVFSDRGTAFF

d_call: -
j_call: TRBJ1-1
v_call: TRBV2
cdr3_nt: TGTGCCAGCATACCGCGCCGGGGTTTTCCTGAAGCTTTCTTT
cdr3_aa: CASIPRRGFPEAFF

d_call: -
j_call: TRBJ2-3
v_call: TRBV5-1
cdr3_nt: TGCGCCAGCAGCTTGGACCGCAGAGATACGCAGTATTTT
cdr3_aa: CASSLDRRDTQYF

d_call: TRBD2
j_call: TRBJ2-7
v_call: TRBV27
cdr3_nt: TGTGCCAGCAGTTTGTCTAGCGGGAGCCCCTACGAGCAGTACTTC
cdr3_aa: CASSLSSGSPYEQYF

d_call: -
j_call: TRBJ2-3
v_call: TRBV10-3
cdr3_nt: TGTGCCATCTCAAAATCAAGCGGCACAGATACGCAGTATTTT
cdr3_aa: CAISKSSGTDTQYF

d_call: -
j_call: TRBJ1-1
v_call: TRBV13
cdr3_nt: TGTGCCAGCAGCGGCTGGGGGCCCACTGAAGCTTTCTTT
cdr3_aa: CASSGWGPTEAFF

d_call: -
j_call: TRBJ2-7
v_call: TRBV13
cdr3_nt: TGTGCCAGCAGCTTGGGGGAGGACTTATACGAGCAGTACTTC
cdr3_aa: CASSLGEDLYEQYF

d_call: -
j_call: TRBJ1-1
v_call: TRBV9
cdr3_nt: TGTGCCAGCAGCGTAGTTCAGGGGATCGGCATGAACACTGAAGCTTTCTTT
cdr3_aa: CASSVVQGIGMNTEAFF

d_call: TRBD1
j_call: TRBJ1-2
v_call: TRBV25-1
cdr3_nt: TGTGCCAGCAGTGTTTCCCTGACAGGGTTAGAGGGCTACACCTTC
cdr3_aa: CASSVSLTGLEGYTF